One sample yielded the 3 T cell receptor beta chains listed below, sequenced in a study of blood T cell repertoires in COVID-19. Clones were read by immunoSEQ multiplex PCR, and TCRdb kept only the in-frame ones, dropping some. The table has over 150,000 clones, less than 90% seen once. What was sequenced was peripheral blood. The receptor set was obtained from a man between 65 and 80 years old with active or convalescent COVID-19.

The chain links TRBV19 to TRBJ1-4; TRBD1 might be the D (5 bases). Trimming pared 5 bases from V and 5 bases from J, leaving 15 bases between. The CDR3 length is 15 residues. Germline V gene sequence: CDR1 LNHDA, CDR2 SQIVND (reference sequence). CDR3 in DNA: TGTGCCAGTAGTCCTCGGGGGAGCAGGAATGAAAAACTGTTTTTT. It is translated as CASSPRGSRNEKLFF.

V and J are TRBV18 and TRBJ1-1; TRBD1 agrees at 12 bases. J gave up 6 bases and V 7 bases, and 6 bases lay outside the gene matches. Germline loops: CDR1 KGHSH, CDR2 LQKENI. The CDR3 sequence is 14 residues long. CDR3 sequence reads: CASFTGTGGSEAFF. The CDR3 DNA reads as TGTGCCAGCTTTACCGGGACAGGGGGCTCTGAAGCTTTCTTT. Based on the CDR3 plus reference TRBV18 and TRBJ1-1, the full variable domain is NAGVMQNPRHLVRRRGQEARLRCSPMKGHSHVYWYRQLPEEGLKFMVYLQKENIIDESGMPKERFSAEFPKEGPSILRIQQVVRGDSAAYFCASFTGTGGSEAFFGQGTRLTVV.

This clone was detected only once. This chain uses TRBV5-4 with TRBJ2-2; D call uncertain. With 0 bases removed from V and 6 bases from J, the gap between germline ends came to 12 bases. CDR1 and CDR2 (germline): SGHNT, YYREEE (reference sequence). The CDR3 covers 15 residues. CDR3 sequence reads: CASSLGQAIPGELFF. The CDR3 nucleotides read TGTGCCAGCAGCTTGGGACAAGCCATACCCGGGGAGCTGTTTTTT.